This entry concerns a single T cell receptor beta chain. Profiled with immunoSEQ multiplex PCR; TCRdb holds only in-frame clones, not every one. The sample lists 20,000 to 25,000 clones, 88% occurring once. The data derive from a study of PD-1 and CTLA-4 blockade in melanoma. Sequenced here: CD8+ T cells from peripheral blood, sampled before anti-PD-1 treatment. This TCR was sampled from a human donor with melanoma.

As DNA, the CDR3 is TGTGCCAGCAGCGTAGAGGGGCTGGTGGGGGAGCTGTTTTTT. Translating gives CASSVEGLVGELFF. The rearrangement links TRBV9 to TRBJ2-2, with D possibly TRBD1 on 5 matching bases. The CDR3 extends over 14 amino acids. CDR1 is SGDLS and CDR2 is YYNGEE in the germline V gene. The V and J ends lost 0 bases and 8 bases respectively, with 11 bases between them.